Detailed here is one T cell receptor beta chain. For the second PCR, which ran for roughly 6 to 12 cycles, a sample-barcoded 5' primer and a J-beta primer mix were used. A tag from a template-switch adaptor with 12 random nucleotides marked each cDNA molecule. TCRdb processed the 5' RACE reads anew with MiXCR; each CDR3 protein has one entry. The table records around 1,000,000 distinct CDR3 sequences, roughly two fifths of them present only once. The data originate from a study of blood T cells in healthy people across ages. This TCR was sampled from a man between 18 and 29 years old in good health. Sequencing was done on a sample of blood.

The CDR3 spells CASSLEGAICNEQFF. The CDR3 DNA sequence: TGTGCCAGCAGCTTGGAGGGGGCAATATGCAATGAGCAGTTCTTC. V is TRBV11-1 and J is TRBJ2-1; D is possibly TRBD1 (7 bases). Trimming removed 3 bases from V and 6 bases from J, with 15 bases in between. The germline gives CDR1 SGHAT, CDR2 FQDESV (reference sequence). The CDR3 sequence is 15 residues long.